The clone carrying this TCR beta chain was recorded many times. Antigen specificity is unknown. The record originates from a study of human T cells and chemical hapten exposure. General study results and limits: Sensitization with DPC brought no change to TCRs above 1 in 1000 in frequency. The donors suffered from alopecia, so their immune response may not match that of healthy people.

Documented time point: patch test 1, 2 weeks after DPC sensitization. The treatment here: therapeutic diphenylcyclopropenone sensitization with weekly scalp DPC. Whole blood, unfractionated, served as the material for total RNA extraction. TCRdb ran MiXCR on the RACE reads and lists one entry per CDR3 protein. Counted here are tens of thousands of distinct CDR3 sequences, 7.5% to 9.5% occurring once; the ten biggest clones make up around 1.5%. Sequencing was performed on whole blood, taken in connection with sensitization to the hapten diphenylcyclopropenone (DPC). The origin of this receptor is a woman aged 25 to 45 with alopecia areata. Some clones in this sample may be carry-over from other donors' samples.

In nucleotides, the CDR3 is TGCAGTGCTAGAGATCTGGTGGGGGTATACAATGAGCAGTTCTTC. It specifies CSARDLVGVYNEQFF. The chain links TRBV20-1 to TRBJ2-1, with D perhaps TRBD1 or TRBD2 (5 bases each). V dropped 0 bases and J dropped 4 bases, with 13 bases sitting between them. CDR1 DFQATT and CDR2 SNEGSKA come from the germline V gene (reference sequence). There are 15 residues in the CDR3.